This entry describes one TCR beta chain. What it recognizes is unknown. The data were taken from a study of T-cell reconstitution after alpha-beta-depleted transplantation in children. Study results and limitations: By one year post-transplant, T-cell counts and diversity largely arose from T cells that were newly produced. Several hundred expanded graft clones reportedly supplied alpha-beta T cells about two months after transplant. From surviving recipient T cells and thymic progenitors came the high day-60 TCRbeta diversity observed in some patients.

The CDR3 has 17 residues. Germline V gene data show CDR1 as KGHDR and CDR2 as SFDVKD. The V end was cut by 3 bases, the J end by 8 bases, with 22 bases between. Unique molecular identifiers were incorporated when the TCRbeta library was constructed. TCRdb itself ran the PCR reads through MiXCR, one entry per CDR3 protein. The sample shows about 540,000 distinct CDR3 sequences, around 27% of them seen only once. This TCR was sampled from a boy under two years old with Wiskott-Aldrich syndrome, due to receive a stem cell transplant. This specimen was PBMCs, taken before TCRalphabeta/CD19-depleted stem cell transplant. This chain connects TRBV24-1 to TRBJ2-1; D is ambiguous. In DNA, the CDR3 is TGTGCCACCAGTGATCCAGATGGCGGAAACACCTTGGATGAGCAGTTCTTC. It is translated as CATSDPDGGNTLDEQFF.